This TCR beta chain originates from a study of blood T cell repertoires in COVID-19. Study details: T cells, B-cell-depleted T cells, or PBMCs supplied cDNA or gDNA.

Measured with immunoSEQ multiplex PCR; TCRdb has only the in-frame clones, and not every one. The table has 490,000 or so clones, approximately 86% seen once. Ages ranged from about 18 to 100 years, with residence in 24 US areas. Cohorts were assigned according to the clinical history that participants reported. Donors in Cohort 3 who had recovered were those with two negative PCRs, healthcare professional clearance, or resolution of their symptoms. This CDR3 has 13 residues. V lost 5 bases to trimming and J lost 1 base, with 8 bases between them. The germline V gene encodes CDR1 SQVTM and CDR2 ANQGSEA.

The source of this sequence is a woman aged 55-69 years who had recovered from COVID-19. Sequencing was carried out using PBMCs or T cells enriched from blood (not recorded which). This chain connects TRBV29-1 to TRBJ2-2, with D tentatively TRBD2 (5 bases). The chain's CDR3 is CSVRRGNTGELFF. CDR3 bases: TGCAGCGTTCGTCGGGGGAACACCGGGGAGCTGTTTTTT.